This passage covers 23 T cell receptor beta chains from one sample sequenced in a study of lymphopenia after photon versus proton radiotherapy. The protocol was immunoSEQ multiplex PCR, while the TCRdb copy is restricted to in-frame clones and leaves out a portion. The sample carries approximately 6,300 clones, 90% to 95% recorded once. The sample consisted of peripheral blood, taken from a patient treated with photon-based radiotherapy. These receptors were collected from a man in his 60s with cholangiocarcinoma.

This clone was detected a few times. This chain connects TRBV7-2 to TRBJ2-7; D possibly corresponds to TRBD1 (6 bases). Germline lookup yields CDR1 SGHTA and CDR2 FQGNSA. The CDR3 is 15 residues long. V gave up 1 base and J gave up 4 bases, with 14 bases separating them. For the CDR3, the DNA is TGTGCCAGCAGCTTAGATTGGGGGCTTACTTACGAGCAGTACTTC. Translated: CASSLDWGLTYEQYF.

The rearrangement uses TRBV12-1 and TRBJ2-1; the table calls TRBD1, which could not be checked here. TRBV12-1 is a known pseudogene. This CDR3 region has 16 residues. The CDR3 DNA reads as TGTGCCAGCAGCCAGCTTACCCGGGACAGCTACAATGAGCAGTTCTTC. Translated: CASSQLTRDSYNEQFF.

The CDR3 reads CASSKSGYTEAFF. CDR3 nucleotides: TGTGCCAGTAGTAAAAGTGGTTACACTGAAGCTTTCTTT. The rearrangement uses TRBV19 and TRBJ1-1; D ambiguous. V dropped 4 bases and J dropped 3 bases, with 9 bases sitting between them. The CDR3 consists of 13 residues. Germline CDR1 is LNHDA and CDR2 is SQIVND (reference sequence).

The rearrangement uses TRBV10-3 and TRBJ2-6, with TRBD1 identical over 9 bases. This CDR3 spans 17 amino acids. Trimming took 3 bases from V and 2 from J; bases not matched to a gene: 5. Germline CDR1 is ENHRY and CDR2 is SYGVKD. The CDR3 nucleotides read TGTGCCATCAGTGATGGGACAGGGATAACTGGGGCCAACGTCCTGACTTTC. This codes for CAISDGTGITGANVLTF.

This chain uses TRBV9 with TRBJ2-7; 11 positions agree with TRBD1. The CDR3 sequence is 15 residues long. Trimming took 4 bases from V and 3 from J; bases not matched to a gene: 6. Looked up from germline, CDR1 is SGDLS and CDR2 is YYNGEE. DNA of the CDR3: TGTGCCAGCAGCCCCGGGACAGGGGGATTCTACGAGCAGTACTTC. It yields the protein CASSPGTGGFYEQYF.

The rearrangement joins TRBV6-5 to TRBJ2-5; D possibly corresponds to TRBD1 (6 bases). Germline lookup yields CDR1 MNHEY and CDR2 SVGAGI. Trimming shortened V by 7 bases and J by 7 bases, and 19 bases separated the two germline ends. CDR3 length: 14 residues. The CDR3 DNA reads TGTGCCAGCAACCCACAGGGTGGGGTGGTGACCCAGTACTTC. Translated, it gives CASNPQGGVVTQYF.

The sample holds one count of this clone. The chain recombines TRBV6-6 with TRBJ2-2; TRBD2 matches at 8 bases. Germline trimming cut 5 bases from V and 3 bases from J; bases unmatched to any gene: 8. The CDR3 runs 16 residues. The germline gives CDR1 MNHNY, CDR2 SVGAGI (reference sequence). In DNA form, the CDR3 reads TGTGCCAGCAGTCCCCCGAGCGGGAGAGACACCGGGGAGCTGTTTTTT. Its protein is CASSPPSGRDTGELFF.

The gene calls are TRBV6-6 and TRBJ2-5, with D possibly being TRBD2 (5 bases). The germline V gene has CDR1 MNHNY and CDR2 SVGAGI (reference sequence). The CDR3 consists of 13 residues. Trimming took off 6 bases at V and 7 bases at J, with 15 bases between the two ends. The CDR3 DNA follows: TGTGCCAGCAGCGAAACTAGGACGGGGACCCAGTACTTC. Its translation: CASSETRTGTQYF.

CDR3 residues: CASSPPYTTNRNEQFF. In DNA, the CDR3 is TGTGCCAGCTCACCACCCTACACTACTAATCGCAATGAGCAGTTCTTC. The chain uses TRBV18 and TRBJ2-1; D ambiguous. The CDR3 has 16 residues. Germline CDR1 reads KGHSH; CDR2 reads LQKENI. Trimming removed 0 bases at V and 6 bases at J, with 15 bases between.

The chain links TRBV7-2 to TRBJ2-4; the D gene is possibly TRBD1 (6 bases). V was shortened by 5 bases and J by 8 bases, with 13 bases between the two germline ends. Germline V lookup: CDR1 SGHTA, CDR2 FQGNSA. The CDR3 has 13 residues. In nucleotides, the CDR3 is TGTGCCAGCAGCCTAAACAGGGCTGACATTCAGTACTTC. Amino acids: CASSLNRADIQYF.

The V call is TRBV6-6, the J call TRBJ2-1; a weak D match, TRBD1 (6 bases). CDR1 MNHNY and CDR2 SVGAGI come from the germline V gene (reference sequence). This CDR3 is built from 14 residues. V was shortened by 7 bases and J by 3 bases, with 13 bases between the two germline ends. The CDR3 sequence is CASTPSTGYNEQFF. The CDR3 bases are TGTGCCAGCACTCCATCGACAGGCTACAATGAGCAGTTCTTC.

The genes are TRBV28 and TRBJ2-4; D remains unclear. The CDR3 contains 14 residues. Germline V gene data show CDR1 as MDHEN and CDR2 as SYDVKM. Trimming removed 0 bases from V and 6 bases from J, with 9 bases in between. CDR3 in amino acids: CASSLWGRPNIQYF. The CDR3 region has the DNA TGTGCCAGCAGTTTATGGGGCAGACCAAACATTCAGTACTTC.

The chain employs TRBV7-3 and TRBJ2-3; TRBD1 is a possible D gene (5 bases). V lost 4 bases and J lost 2, with 10 bases in between. This CDR3 has 14 residues. Per the germline V gene, CDR1 is SGHTA and CDR2 is FQGTGA. The DNA for the CDR3 is TGTGCCAGCAGCTCGCAGGGCCACACAGATACGCAGTATTTT. Amino acids: CASSSQGHTDTQYF.

This chain uses TRBV29-1 with TRBJ2-1, with TRBD1 matching over 10 bases. Germline assignment: CDR1 SQVTM and CDR2 ANQGSEA. The CDR3 is 14 residues long. V shed 7 bases, J shed 7 bases, and the junction held 10 bases outside the gene matches. In nucleotides, the CDR3 is TGCAGCGCCGACAGGGACAGGGGTGGAAATGAGCAGTTCTTC. This gives the protein CSADRDRGGNEQFF.

The genes are TRBV15 and TRBJ2-1, with 7 bases aligning to TRBD2. CDR1 and CDR2 (germline): LNHNV, YYDKDF (reference sequence). This CDR3 region has 16 residues. V trimming: 4 bases; J trimming: 6 bases; junction bases outside the gene matches: 12. The CDR3 region is CATSKPASGKGNEQFF. DNA of the CDR3: TGTGCCACCAGCAAACCGGCTAGCGGTAAGGGCAATGAGCAGTTCTTC.

CDR3 amino acids: CASSVGYGSGSLSGTDTQYF. The CDR3 bases are TGTGCCAGCAGCGTAGGGTATGGTAGCGGGAGTTTGTCGGGCACAGATACGCAGTATTTT. The rearrangement uses TRBV9 and TRBJ2-3; 9 bases line up with TRBD2. Looked up from germline, CDR1 is SGDLS and CDR2 is YYNGEE. The CDR3 has 20 residues. Trimming removed 0 bases from V and 1 base from J; junction bases left unmatched: 15.

V gene TRBV5-1 combines with J gene TRBJ2-5; D remains unclear. CDR3 size: 11 residues. Per germline, CDR1 SGHRS and CDR2 YFSETQ. V was pared by 1 base and J by 5 bases, with 3 bases between. Here the CDR3 reads CASSLLETQYF. The CDR3 DNA reads TGCGCCAGCAGCTTGCTGGAGACCCAGTACTTC.

This chain links TRBV6-5 with TRBJ1-2, with a tentative D call TRBD1 (6 bases). The ends were cut back, 5 bases at V and 0 bases at J, with 13 bases in the middle. The CDR3 length is 15 residues. Germline loops: CDR1 MNHEY, CDR2 SVGAGI. The CDR3 spells CASSQQGNSNYGYTF. The CDR3 DNA sequence: TGTGCCAGCAGTCAACAGGGTAATTCTAACTATGGCTACACCTTC.

V is TRBV5-1 and J is TRBJ2-2, with D possibly TRBD1 on 7 matching bases. With 4 bases removed from V and 7 bases from J, the gap between germline ends came to 17 bases. There are 15 residues in the CDR3. Germline values: CDR1 SGHRS, CDR2 YFSETQ. This chain's CDR3 is CASSTRQGGYGELFF. As DNA, the CDR3 is TGCGCCAGCAGCACGAGACAGGGAGGATACGGGGAGCTGTTTTTT. Based on the CDR3 plus reference TRBV5-1 and TRBJ2-2, the full variable domain is KAGVTQTPRYLIKTRGQQVTLSCSPISGHRSVSWYQQTPGQGLQFLFEYFSETQRNKGNFPGRFSGRQFSNSRSEMNVSTLELGDSALYLCASSTRQGGYGELFFGEGSRLTVL.

The CDR3 DNA is TGTGCCAGCAAAATCCAAGGACTCCGATCCTACAATGAGCAGTTCTTC. This codes for CASKIQGLRSYNEQFF. The chain combines TRBV27 with TRBJ2-1; D possibly corresponds to TRBD2 (5 bases). V was cut by 7 bases and J by 1 base, with 17 bases left in between. This CDR3 contains 16 residues. Germline V lookup: CDR1 MNHEY, CDR2 SMNVEV (reference sequence).

The rearrangement uses TRBV9 and TRBJ1-2; D perhaps matches TRBD1 (5 bases). The CDR3 extends over 13 amino acids. The germline gives CDR1 SGDLS, CDR2 YYNGEE. V lost 1 base, J lost 8 bases, and 12 bases lay in between. CDR3 loop: CASSVSPGRGYTF. In DNA, the CDR3 is TGTGCCAGCAGCGTAAGCCCGGGACGGGGCTACACCTTC.

This sequence joins TRBV7-3 and TRBJ2-1, with 9 nucleotides matching TRBD1. CDR1 SGHTA and CDR2 FQGTGA come from the germline V gene. This CDR3 has 14 residues. Germline trimming cut 2 bases from V and 9 bases from J; bases unmatched to any gene: 5. Here the CDR3 reads CASSLGTGSGEQFF. The CDR3, as DNA: TGTGCCAGCAGCTTAGGGACAGGGTCGGGTGAGCAGTTCTTC.

This clone was observed once. This chain joins TRBV7-8 and TRBJ2-3, with D maybe TRBD1 (6 bases). Germline V CDR1 and CDR2: SGHVS, FQNEAQ. The CDR3 contains 16 residues. Trimming removed 2 bases from V and 2 bases from J, with 14 bases in between. CDR3 bases: TGTGCCAGCAGCTTAACCGGGACAAATTACACAGATACGCAGTATTTT. Translation: CASSLTGTNYTDTQYF.